Sequencing of this TCR beta chain was carried out in a study of blood T cell repertoires in COVID-19 (dated by TCRdb to the early 2020s). For the study in its entirety: Samples covering the acute and convalescent phases of COVID-19 were provided by collaborators in the United States, Italy and Spain. Where HLA class I and class II types were available, the types were taken from metadata supplied by the sample provider, not from assay-based typing. The prospective study material was composed of cDNA or gDNA derived from T cells, B-cell-depleted T cells, or PBMCs. Subjects who had been exposed to COVID-19, were actively infected with it, or had recovered from it provided the deeply sampled blood TCRbeta repertoires that made up the dataset. A freely available public database, intended as a resource for researchers studying the immune response to SARS-CoV-2, is where the repertoires were released. A de-identified subject ID, COVID-19 status, age in years and sex were almost always included in the sample metadata. Samples came from the ongoing ImmuneRACE study (first 160 participants) plus 1,254 subjects from 6 global collaborators.

TCRbeta CDR3 regions were amplified from genomic DNA using the immunoSEQ Assay, a bias-controlled multiplex PCR. From the authors' description of their analysis: The number of nucleated cells in each sample was estimated by amplification of reference gene primers within the assay. To quantify the absolute abundance of each unique TCRbeta CDR3 rearrangement, sequence reads were collapsed and filtered. For each sample, productive Simpson clonality was calculated as the square root of Simpson's diversity index over productive rearrangements. TCRdb's version of the immuneACCESS table is confined to in-frame rearrangements and falls short of the full clone set. An unresolved V gene accounts for under half of the shortfall where checked; the remainder is of unknown origin. V, J and clone size derive from that table, while D and trimming were established from the DNA sequence. Counted in this sample were 140,000 or so clones; just under 80% of them appeared once. Clones ranked in the top ten supply 1.9% of the sample.

V lost 3 bases and J lost 7 bases, and the count of bases not matched to a germline gene is 6. CDR1 SGDLS and CDR2 YYNGEE are derived from the germline V gene. The CDR3, cysteine through phenylalanine, is 15 amino acids long. The read is trimmed to its CDR3 DNA, 45 bases read in frame from base 1. What the work shows at the level of the full study, not this receptor alone: The quantity of clinical and demographic metadata differed by source and by participant and was supplied without curation.

The collaborating institutions used their own protocols to collect whole blood in K2EDTA tubes. For TCRbeta analysis, collaborator samples were shipped as frozen whole blood, as isolated PBMCs, or as DNA extracted from either sample type. About this clone: Its target antigen remains unknown. One base away there is no much larger clone; base qualities are not given.

The sample comprised peripheral blood. The TCR was taken from a woman aged 60-70 years with acute or convalescent COVID-19. The chain links TRBV9 with TRBJ2-1; the junction holds 11 bases that match TRBD2. This receptor has the CDR3 CASSALAGGNNEQFF. The sequenced DNA is TGTGCCAGCAGCGCGCTAGCGGGAGGTAATAATGAGCAGTTCTTC. The full variable domain, with segments outside the CDR3 supplied by the reference TRBV9 and TRBJ2-1 proteins, appears as DSGVTQTPKHLITATGQRVTLRCSPRSGDLSVYWYQQSLDQGLQFLIQYYNGEERAKGNILERFSAQQFPDLHSELNLSSLELGDSALYFCASSALAGGNNEQFFGPGTRLTVL.